Each of the 2 T cell receptor beta chains below was sequenced from the same sample in a study of T cells in tuberculosis. Profiled with immunoSEQ multiplex PCR; TCRdb holds only in-frame clones, not every one. This table has some 90,000 clones, approximately 91% appearing once. Sorting used thawed, overnight-rested PBMC stained with anti-CD3, a viability dye and GMM-loaded CD1B tetramer. The CD1B tetramers carried C32 glucose monomycolate purified from Rhodococcus equi. The sequenced material came from CD1b-GMM tetramer-negative cells sorted from PBMCs. Receptors were obtained from an adult woman with latent tuberculosis.

The CDR3 region has the DNA TGTGCCAGCAGCTCTGGCGGGAGGGCGGGGATTCGGGATACGCAGTATTTT. It encodes CASSSGGRAGIRDTQYF. V usage is TRBV9 and J usage is TRBJ2-3; 9 nucleotides match TRBD2. Germline V gives CDR1 SGDLS, CDR2 YYNGEE. Trimming removed 4 bases from V and 6 bases from J; junction bases left unmatched: 15. The CDR3 has 17 residues.

CDR3 region: CASSWGLMNSYGYTF. CDR3 nucleotides: TGTGCCAGCAGCTGGGGACTGATGAATTCCTATGGCTACACCTTC. The chain couples TRBV5-5 to TRBJ1-2; perhaps TRBD1 as D (5 bases). V was pared by 3 bases and J by 4 bases, with 16 bases between. The CDR3 spans 15 residues. Germline V gene lookup returns CDR1 SGHKS and CDR2 YYEKEE (reference sequence).